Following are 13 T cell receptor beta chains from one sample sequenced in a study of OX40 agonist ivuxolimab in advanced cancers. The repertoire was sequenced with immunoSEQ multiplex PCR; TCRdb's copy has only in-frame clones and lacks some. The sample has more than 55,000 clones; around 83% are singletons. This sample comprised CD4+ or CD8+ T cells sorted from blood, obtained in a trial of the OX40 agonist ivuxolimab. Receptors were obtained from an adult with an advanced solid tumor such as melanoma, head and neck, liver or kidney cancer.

The CDR3 sequence: CASSGTSPGLAGPFPYEQYF. For the CDR3, the DNA is TGTGCCAGCAGTGGTACGAGCCCGGGACTAGCGGGACCCTTCCCATACGAGCAGTACTTC. The chain couples TRBV27 to TRBJ2-5; 13 positions match TRBD2. TRBJ2-7 explains the end of the DNA better; the J call may be wrong. The CDR3 covers 20 residues. Germline V gene sequence: CDR1 MNHEY, CDR2 SMNVEV (reference sequence).

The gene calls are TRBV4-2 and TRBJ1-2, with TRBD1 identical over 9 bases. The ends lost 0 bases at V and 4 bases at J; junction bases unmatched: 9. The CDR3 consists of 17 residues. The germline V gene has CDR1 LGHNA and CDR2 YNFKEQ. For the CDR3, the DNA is TGTGCCAGCAGCCAAGAGGTGCCACCGGGACAGGGCTATGGCTACACCTTC. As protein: CASSQEVPPGQGYGYTF.

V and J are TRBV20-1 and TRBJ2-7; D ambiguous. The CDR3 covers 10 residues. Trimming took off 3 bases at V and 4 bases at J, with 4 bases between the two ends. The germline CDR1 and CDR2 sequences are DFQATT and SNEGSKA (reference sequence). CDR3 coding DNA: TGCAGTGCTAGTAGATACGAGCAGTACTTC. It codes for CSASRYEQYF.

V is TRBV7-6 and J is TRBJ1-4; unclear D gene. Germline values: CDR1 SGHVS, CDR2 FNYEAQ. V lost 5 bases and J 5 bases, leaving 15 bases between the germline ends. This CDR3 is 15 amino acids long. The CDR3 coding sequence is TGTGCCAGCAGCCGGTCGACGGGAGGGAATGAAAAACTGTTTTTT. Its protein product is CASSRSTGGNEKLFF.

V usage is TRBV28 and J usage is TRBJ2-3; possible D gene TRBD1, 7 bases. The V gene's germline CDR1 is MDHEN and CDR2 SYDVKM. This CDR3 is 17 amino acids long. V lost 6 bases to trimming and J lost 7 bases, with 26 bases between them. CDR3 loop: CASSRQGGTDVRNTQYF. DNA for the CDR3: TGTGCCAGCAGCCGACAAGGGGGGACAGACGTTCGAAATACGCAGTATTTT.

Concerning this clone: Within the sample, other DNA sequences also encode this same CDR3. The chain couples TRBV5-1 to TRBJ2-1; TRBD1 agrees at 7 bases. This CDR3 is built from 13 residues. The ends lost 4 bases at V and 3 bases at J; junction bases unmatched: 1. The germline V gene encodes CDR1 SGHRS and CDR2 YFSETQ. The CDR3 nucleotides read TGCGCCAGCAGCCGGGACAGCTACAATGAGCAGTTCTTC. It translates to CASSRDSYNEQFF. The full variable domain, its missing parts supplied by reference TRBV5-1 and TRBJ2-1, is KAGVTQTPRYLIKTRGQQVTLSCSPISGHRSVSWYQQTPGQGLQFLFEYFSETQRNKGNFPGRFSGRQFSNSRSEMNVSTLELGDSALYLCASSRDSYNEQFFGPGTRLTVL.

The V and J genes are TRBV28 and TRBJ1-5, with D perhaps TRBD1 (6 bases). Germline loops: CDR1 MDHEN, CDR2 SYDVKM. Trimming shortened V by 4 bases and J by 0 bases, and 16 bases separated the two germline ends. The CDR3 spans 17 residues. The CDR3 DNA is TGTGCCAGCAGTTCGCCACGACAGGTTTATAGCAATCAGCCCCAGCATTTT. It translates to CASSSPRQVYSNQPQHF. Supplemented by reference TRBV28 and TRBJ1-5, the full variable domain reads DVKVTQSSRYLVKRTGEKVFLECVQDMDHENMFWYRQDPGLGLRLIYFSYDVKMKEKGDIPEGYSVSREKKERFSLILESASTNQTSMYLCASSSPRQVYSNQPQHFGDGTRLSIL.

The CDR3 sequence: CSVEAPSKTNEQFF. The CDR3 DNA reads TGCAGCGTTGAGGCCCCTAGTAAAACCAATGAGCAGTTCTTC. The rearrangement uses TRBV29-1 and TRBJ2-1; no firm D call. Germline CDR1 reads SQVTM; CDR2 reads ANQGSEA. Between the trimmed V and J ends, which lost 3 bases and 6 bases, there was a span of 15 bases. The CDR3 spans 14 residues.

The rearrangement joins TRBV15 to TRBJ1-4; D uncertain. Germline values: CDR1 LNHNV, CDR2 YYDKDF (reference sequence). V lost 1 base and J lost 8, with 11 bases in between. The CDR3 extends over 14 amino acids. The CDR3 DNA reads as TGTGCCACCAGCAGAGCGGTGTACGGAGAAAAACTGTTTTTT. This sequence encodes CATSRAVYGEKLFF.

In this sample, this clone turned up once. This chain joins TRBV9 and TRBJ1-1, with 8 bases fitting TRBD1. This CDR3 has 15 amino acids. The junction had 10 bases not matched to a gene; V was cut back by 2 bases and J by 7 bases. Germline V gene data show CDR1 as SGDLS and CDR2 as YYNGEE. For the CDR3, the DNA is TGTGCCAGCAGCGTTTTGAAGGACAGGGAAGGTGAAGCTTTCTTT. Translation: CASSVLKDREGEAFF. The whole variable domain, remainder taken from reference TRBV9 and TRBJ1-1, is DSGVTQTPKHLITATGQRVTLRCSPRSGDLSVYWYQQSLDQGLQFLIQYYNGEERAKGNILERFSAQQFPDLHSELNLSSLELGDSALYFCASSVLKDREGEAFFGQGTRLTVV.

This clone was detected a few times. The CDR3: CASSSIRGHGDTQYF. The CDR3 coding sequence is TGTGCCAGCAGCTCGATCAGGGGTCACGGAGATACGCAGTATTTT. The J gene is TRBJ2-3, the V gene TRBV7-9, with D maybe TRBD1 (6 bases). Germline-derived CDR1 and CDR2 are SEHNR and FQNEAQ (reference sequence). The ends were cut back, 4 bases at V and 5 bases at J, with 16 bases in the middle. This CDR3 comprises 15 residues.

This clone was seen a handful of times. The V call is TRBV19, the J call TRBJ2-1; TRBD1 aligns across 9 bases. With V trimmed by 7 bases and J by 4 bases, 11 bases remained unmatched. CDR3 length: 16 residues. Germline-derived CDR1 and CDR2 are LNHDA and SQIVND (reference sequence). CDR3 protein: CASNTNRDREYNEQFF. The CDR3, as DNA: TGTGCCAGTAACACTAACCGGGACAGGGAGTACAATGAGCAGTTCTTC.

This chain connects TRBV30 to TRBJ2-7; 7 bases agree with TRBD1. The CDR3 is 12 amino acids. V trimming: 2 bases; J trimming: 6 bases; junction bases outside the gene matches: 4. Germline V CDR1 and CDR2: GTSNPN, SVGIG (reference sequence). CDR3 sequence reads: CAWSTTGAEQYF. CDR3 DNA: TGTGCCTGGAGTACCACAGGGGCCGAGCAGTACTTC.